These T cell receptor beta chains were read from a single sample in a study of T cell changes during pregnancy in multiple sclerosis. The method was immunoSEQ multiplex PCR; TCRdb's version includes in-frame clones alone and lacks a portion of them. The sample yields around 62,000 clones, about 89% seen once. The sample in question was peripheral blood, obtained in the first trimester of pregnancy. These receptors were collected from a female donor with multiple sclerosis, enrolled in a pregnancy study. Both conserved end residues are trimmed from each CDR3. Fields, in order: J gene, V gene, clone size, CDR3 protein. Where a row states a size, it is once, few, many or the class of an expanded clone; other rows omit it.

TRBJ1-1,TRBV10-1,NA,ASSSPAPEDTAALNTEAF
TRBJ2-1,TRBV7-8,NA,ASSYGQGFADEQF
TRBJ2-7,TRBV11-2,NA,ASSLDIDYEQY
TRBJ2-3,TRBV7-6,NA,ASSLAGGADTQY
TRBJ1-1,TRBV7-2,NA,ASSFLSGEAEAF
TRBJ1-5,TRBV9,NA,ASSPQGRNQPQH
TRBJ2-3,TRBV30,once,AWGGGVPMSTDTQY
TRBJ1-1,TRBV2,NA,ASSEGGHTEAF
TRBJ1-1,TRBV7-9,NA,ASISGIMNTEAF
TRBJ1-2,TRBV30,NA,AWDDSYGYT
TRBJ2-1,TRBV4-2,NA,ASSPTSGGAPEQF
TRBJ1-5,TRBV19,NA,ASRSGRLDQPQH
TRBJ1-5,TRBV19,NA,ASSIVRARNQPQH
TRBJ1-4,TRBV29-1,NA,SVEGTGLYEKLF
TRBJ2-7,TRBV2,NA,ASSVLHSGEQY
TRBJ2-7,TRBV4-1,NA,ASSQDPGDEQY
TRBJ1-2,TRBV6-5,NA,ASSYGARGWEGYT
TRBJ2-2,TRBV7-2,few,ASSLAGQRTGELF
TRBJ2-1,TRBV5-4,NA,ASRGEGRRSYNEQF
TRBJ2-7,TRBV19,NA,ASSIRGQGGNEQY
TRBJ1-1,TRBV9,NA,ASSDSGTGTEAF
TRBJ1-1,TRBV5-8,NA,ASSPYSTGGFGAF
TRBJ1-2,TRBV5-1,NA,ASSPQGPNYGYT
TRBJ2-7,TRBV5-8,once,ASSSGFVGEQY
TRBJ1-5,TRBV19,NA,ASSIVRWYSNQPQH
TRBJ2-3,TRBV5-6,NA,ASNIAGEQY
TRBJ2-7,TRBV6-5,NA,ASSYSREGAYEQY
TRBJ2-7,TRBV28,NA,ASSGLAGGYEQY
TRBJ2-2,TRBV5-4,many,ASSLAVSSDTGELF
TRBJ2-1,TRBV6-5,NA,ASSYSTSGHNEQF
TRBJ2-7,TRBV6-5,NA,ASRPGGLAAYEQY
TRBJ1-1,TRBV5-1,NA,ASSYRGDNTEAF
TRBJ2-5,TRBV7-8,NA,ASSSRKWEGETQY
TRBJ2-7,TRBV7-2,NA,ASSPHLAGGNEQY
TRBJ1-1,TRBV5-6,NA,ASSLARGGRTEAF
TRBJ2-1,TRBV19,NA,ASSYFSYYNEQF
TRBJ2-7,TRBV2,NA,ASRGSGPTYEQY
TRBJ2-2,TRBV27,NA,ASSSSQFTGELF
TRBJ2-3,TRBV11-2,NA,ASSLDPAGTDTQY
TRBJ2-1,TRBV30,once,ALKGLAGSYNEQF
TRBJ1-1,TRBV29-1,NA,SVEAGVVVGQGVLNTEAF
TRBJ2-1,TRBV11-2,NA,ASSLGTSGGPWDEQF
TRBJ1-1,TRBV10-3,NA,AISEGEMNTEAF
TRBJ1-2,TRBV5-1,NA,ASHTGQGAGGYT
TRBJ2-7,TRBV6-1,once,ASSAPGGPWDEQY
TRBJ1-3,TRBV2,NA,ASKGGVMDTIY
TRBJ1-3,TRBV29-1,NA,SAGTGTRGNTIY
TRBJ1-5,TRBV28,NA,ASNPGQGGNQPQH
TRBJ1-1,TRBV5-1,NA,ASSLGEETEAF
TRBJ2-7,TRBV18,NA,ASSPAVEGAGEQY
TRBJ1-1,TRBV6-1,NA,ASRETPNTEAF
TRBJ1-2,TRBV6-1,NA,ATVPGQGRGYGYT
TRBJ1-2,TRBV18,NA,ASSPGTDSNYGYT
TRBJ1-2,TRBV6-5,NA,ASSYSQGGYGYT
TRBJ2-7,TRBV11-2,NA,ASRTGLAGTYEQY
TRBJ1-2,TRBV19,NA,ASSISGQGAYGYT
TRBJ1-6,TRBV27,few,ASSRFIGTGGSPLH
TRBJ2-7,TRBV21-1,NA,ASSKMAQGEQY
TRBJ2-1,TRBV14,NA,ASSGGTEQF